These 6 T cell receptor beta chains originate from one sample sequenced in a study of blood T cell repertoires in COVID-19. Some clones are missing from TCRdb's copy, which holds only in-frame ones; the method was immunoSEQ multiplex PCR. The table lists about 27,000 clones, 70% to 90% of them singletons. Material for sequencing was peripheral blood. These receptors were taken from a human donor in a cohort sampled during active COVID-19.

J is TRBJ1-2 and V is TRBV6-1; TRBD1 might be the D (5 bases). Germline V gene lookup returns CDR1 MNHNS and CDR2 SASEGT. The CDR3 consists of 14 residues. V shed 2 bases and J shed 5 bases, with 12 bases lying between them. The CDR3 DNA follows: TGTGCCAGCAGTGAAACTCGGGACTCGTATGGCTACACCTTC. Translated, it gives CASSETRDSYGYTF.

This clone was counted only a few times. The rearrangement joins TRBV3-1 (or the pseudogene TRBV3-2) to TRBJ2-3; 8 bases agree with TRBD2. Germline trimming cut 0 bases from V and 2 bases from J; bases unmatched to any gene: 7. Germline V gene lookup returns CDR1 LGHDT and CDR2 YNNKEL (reference sequence). The CDR3 is 17 amino acids. Here the CDR3 DNA reads TGTGCCAGCAGCCAAGATTCGGGACTAGTGAACACAGATACGCAGTATTTT. Its translation is CASSQDSGLVNTDTQYF.

The chain combines TRBV7-9 with TRBJ2-7, with D hard to call. Germline assignment: CDR1 SEHNR and CDR2 FQNEAQ (reference sequence). The CDR3 loop spans 14 amino acids. Trimming stripped 3 bases from V and 0 bases from J, with 9 bases between. Here the CDR3 reads CASSLEQNSYEQYF. DNA of the CDR3: TGTGCCAGCAGCTTGGAGCAAAACTCCTACGAGCAGTACTTC. The whole variable domain, remainder taken from reference TRBV7-9 and TRBJ2-7, is DTGVSQNPRHKITKRGQNVTFRCDPISEHNRLYWYRQTLGQGPEFLTYFQNEAQLEKSRLLSDRFSAERPKGSFSTLEIQRTEQGDSAMYLCASSLEQNSYEQYFGPGTRLTVT.

The CDR3 protein is CASSLPKGLAGGLDTQYF. The CDR3 DNA is TGTGCCAGCAGTTTACCCAAGGGACTAGCGGGAGGATTAGATACGCAGTATTTT. The chain couples TRBV27 to TRBJ2-3; 15 bases map to TRBD2. Looked up from germline, CDR1 is MNHEY and CDR2 is SMNVEV (reference sequence). V was clipped by 2 bases and J by 5 bases; unmatched bases: 8. The CDR3 is made up of 18 amino acids.

The rearrangement uses TRBV7-9 and TRBJ2-7, with D possibly TRBD2 on 6 matching bases. There are 12 residues in the CDR3. V shed 2 bases and J shed 6 bases, with 8 bases lying between them. CDR1 is SEHNR, CDR2 FQNEAQ, per germline (reference sequence). In DNA, the CDR3 is TGTGCCAGCAGCTTACTAGCGCGCGAGCAGTACTTC. Its protein is CASSLLAREQYF.

CDR3 coding DNA: TGCGCCAGCAGCCAAGAGCCCCAGGGTAATAATGAAAAACTGTTTTTT. Protein product: CASSQEPQGNNEKLFF. The chain links TRBV4-1 to TRBJ1-4, with D tentatively TRBD1 (5 bases). This CDR3 comprises 16 residues. Germline CDR1 reads MGHRA; CDR2 reads YSYEKL. V lost 0 bases, J lost 4 bases, and 12 bases lay in between.